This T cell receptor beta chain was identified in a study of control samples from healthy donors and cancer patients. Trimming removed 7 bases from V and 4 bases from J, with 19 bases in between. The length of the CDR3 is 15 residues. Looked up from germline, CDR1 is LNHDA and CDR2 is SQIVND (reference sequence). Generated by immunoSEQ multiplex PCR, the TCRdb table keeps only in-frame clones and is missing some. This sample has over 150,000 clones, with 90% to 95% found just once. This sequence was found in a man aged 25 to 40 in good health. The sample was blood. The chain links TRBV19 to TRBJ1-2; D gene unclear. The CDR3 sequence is CASTLQFGEVYGYTF. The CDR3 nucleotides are TGTGCCAGTACCTTACAATTTGGGGAGGTCTATGGCTACACCTTC.